These 18 T cell receptor beta chains were sequenced from one sample in a study of blood T cell repertoires in COVID-19. Clones were sequenced by immunoSEQ multiplex PCR, and TCRdb holds only the in-frame ones, with some missing. The repertoire holds roughly 300,000 clones, with 85% to 90% as singletons. Input material: peripheral blood. The receptors originated from a woman aged 35 to 49 who had recovered from COVID-19.

Of note for this clone: Other DNA variants within this sample encode the same CDR3. The chain recombines TRBV10-3 with TRBJ2-1; D is possibly TRBD1 (6 bases). The CDR3 length is 13 residues. The germline CDR1 and CDR2 sequences are ENHRY and SYGVKD. V lost 2 bases and J lost 4, with 6 bases in between. Here the CDR3 DNA reads TGTGCCATCAGTGAGGGACAGTACAATGAGCAGTTCTTC. It yields the protein CAISEGQYNEQFF.

The chain joins TRBV6-1 to TRBJ1-5; 7 positions match TRBD1. Per germline, CDR1 MNHNS and CDR2 SASEGT. CDR3 length: 15 amino acids. The ends lost 3 bases at V and 7 bases at J; junction bases unmatched: 9. This chain's CDR3 is CASSDLTGHGQPQHF. CDR3 in DNA: TGTGCCAGCAGTGATCTGACAGGGCATGGGCAGCCCCAGCATTTT.

V usage is TRBV27 and J usage is TRBJ1-1; the D is unclear. The CDR3 extends over 15 amino acids. V lost 0 bases to trimming and J lost 1 base, with 9 bases between them. Germline V gene sequence: CDR1 MNHEY, CDR2 SMNVEV (reference sequence). DNA of the CDR3: TGTGCCAGCAGTTTATCAGTCCGAGGGAACACTGAAGCTTTCTTT. This codes for CASSLSVRGNTEAFF.

CDR3 nucleotides: TGTGCCAGCAGTGAGATTGGGGGCGACTATGGCTACACCTTC. As protein: CASSEIGGDYGYTF. The chain joins TRBV2 to TRBJ1-2, with D tentatively TRBD1 (6 bases). In germline, CDR1 is SNHLY, CDR2 FYNNEI. This CDR3 has 14 amino acids. V was pared by 3 bases and J by 3 bases, with 11 bases between.

Remarks on this clone: The junction departs from the called germline gene at one end, perhaps through a read error. The V call is TRBV19, the J call TRBJ1-6; D might be TRBD1 (5 bases). This CDR3 region has 13 residues. Per germline, CDR1 LNHDA and CDR2 SQIVND (reference sequence). The chain's CDR3 is CASGIPGGSPLHF. The CDR3 DNA sequence: TGTGCCAGTGGTATTCCCGGGGGTTCACCCCTCCACTTT.

This clone was seen a few times. The chain carries TRBV5-4 and TRBJ1-2; TRBD1 agrees at 8 bases. V shed 3 bases and J 6 bases; nucleotides not matched to a gene: 10. The CDR3 loop spans 15 amino acids. The germline gives CDR1 SGHNT, CDR2 YYREEE (reference sequence). The CDR3 spells CASSSAPDREDGYTF. The DNA of the CDR3 is TGTGCCAGCAGCTCGGCCCCGGACAGGGAGGATGGCTACACCTTC. Full variable domain (rest looked up from reference TRBV5-4 and TRBJ1-2): ETGVTQSPTHLIKTRGQQVTLRCSSQSGHNTVSWYQQALGQGPQFIFQYYREEENGRGNFPPRFSGLQFPNYSSELNVNALELDDSALYLCASSSAPDREDGYTFGSGTRLTVV.

The rearrangement joins TRBV19 to TRBJ2-7; D gene unclear. The V gene's germline CDR1 is LNHDA and CDR2 SQIVND (reference sequence). Trimming took off 1 base at V and 0 bases at J, with 10 bases between the two ends. The CDR3 has 15 residues. The CDR3 nucleotides are TGTGCCAGTAGTATAGCCGACCGGAGCTCCTACGAGCAGTACTTC. It codes for CASSIADRSSYEQYF.

This chain uses TRBV12-3 or TRBV12-4 with TRBJ1-1; D not certain. This CDR3 spans 11 amino acids. V was cut by 4 bases and J by 7 bases, with 7 bases left in between. The CDR3 DNA follows: TGTGCCAGCAGTTCGTACTTTGAAGCTTTCTTT. This sequence encodes CASSSYFEAFF.

The V gene is TRBV5-1, the J gene TRBJ1-2; 10 positions match TRBD1. Unmatched junction bases numbered 2, after V lost 0 bases and J lost 6 bases. CDR1 is SGHRS, CDR2 YFSETQ, per germline. CDR3 length equals 14 residues. The CDR3 DNA is TGCGCCAGCAGCTTGGGACAGGGGGCGAATGGCTACACCTTC. This translates into CASSLGQGANGYTF.

The chain has TRBV7-3 and TRBJ1-2; D is perhaps TRBD1 (5 bases). V shed 0 bases and J shed 5 bases, with 10 bases lying between them. Germline V gene sequence: CDR1 SGHTA, CDR2 FQGTGA. The CDR3 loop spans 14 amino acids. CDR3 region: CASSLTGPSYGYTF. In nucleotides, the CDR3 is TGTGCCAGCAGCTTAACGGGGCCATCGTATGGCTACACCTTC.

The V call is TRBV2, the J call TRBJ1-6; possibly TRBD1 for D (6 bases). The V gene lost 6 bases and the J gene lost 7 bases, with 22 bases spanning the gap. The CDR3 is 17 residues long. Germline loops: CDR1 SNHLY, CDR2 FYNNEI. CDR3 DNA: TGTGCCAGCAGGGCCTCCCGGGGGGGGGCTGCGAATTCACCCCTCCACTTT. It yields the protein CASRASRGGAANSPLHF.

CDR3 bases: TGTGCCAGCAGGTGGGGGGTGGACACCGGGGAGCTGTTTTTT. Its protein product is CASRWGVDTGELFF. The V gene is TRBV5-4, the J gene TRBJ2-2; tentative D call: TRBD2 (6 bases). Trimming took off 5 bases at V and 3 bases at J, with 11 bases between the two ends. This CDR3 comprises 14 residues. The germline V gene has CDR1 SGHNT and CDR2 YYREEE (reference sequence).

The chain couples TRBV7-3 to TRBJ1-1; TRBD1 aligns across 7 bases. The germline V gene encodes CDR1 SGHTA and CDR2 FQGTGA. V shed 1 base, J shed 4 bases, and the junction held 6 bases outside the gene matches. CDR3 length equals 15 residues. This CDR3 reads CASSLNSAGGTEAFF. The CDR3, as DNA: TGTGCCAGCAGCTTAAATTCGGCAGGGGGCACTGAAGCTTTCTTT. Based on the CDR3 plus reference TRBV7-3 and TRBJ1-1, the full variable domain is GAGVSQTPSNKVTEKGKYVELRCDPISGHTALYWYRQSLGQGPEFLIYFQGTGAADDSGLPNDRFFAVRPEGSVSTLKIQRTERGDSAVYLCASSLNSAGGTEAFFGQGTRLTVV.

The V call is TRBV5-1, the J call TRBJ1-1; maybe TRBD1 (5 bases). Per germline, CDR1 SGHRS and CDR2 YFSETQ. The CDR3 is 14 residues long. The ends were cut back, 1 base at V and 5 bases at J, with 12 bases in the middle. The CDR3 region is CASSLLQGGTEAFF. CDR3 coding DNA: TGCGCCAGCAGCTTGCTCCAGGGTGGTACTGAAGCTTTCTTT.

V gene TRBV9 combines with J gene TRBJ2-7; tentative D call: TRBD1 (5 bases). This CDR3 is 15 amino acids long. V was cut by 0 bases and J by 2 bases, with 12 bases left in between. Germline assignment: CDR1 SGDLS and CDR2 YYNGEE. This chain's CDR3 is CASSVDGQGTYEQYF. CDR3 in DNA: TGTGCCAGCAGCGTAGATGGACAAGGCACCTACGAGCAGTACTTC.

This sequence joins TRBV5-1 and TRBJ2-5, with 9 positions matching TRBD2. Germline CDR1 SGHRS, CDR2 YFSETQ. This CDR3 spans 16 amino acids. Trimming removed 1 base from V and 5 bases from J; junction bases left unmatched: 9. The CDR3 coding sequence is TGCGCCAGCAGCTTGCTAGGCGGGGGGGCCGTCGAGACCCAGTACTTC. Protein product: CASSLLGGGAVETQYF.

The V gene is TRBV7-9, the J gene TRBJ1-1; D unresolved. Per the germline V gene, CDR1 is SEHNR and CDR2 is FQNEAQ (reference sequence). This CDR3 spans 12 amino acids. Between the trimmed V and J ends, which lost 1 base and 8 bases, there was a span of 8 bases. In nucleotides, the CDR3 is TGTGCCAGCAGCTTAGATGCGGGGGAAGCTTTCTTT. The encoded protein is CASSLDAGEAFF.

The chain employs TRBV7-9 and TRBJ2-2; no firm D call. Germline CDR1 SEHNR, CDR2 FQNEAQ (reference sequence). CDR3 length: 13 residues. With 3 bases removed from V and 6 bases from J, the gap between germline ends came to 8 bases. The CDR3 loop reads CASSFLSAGELFF. Here the CDR3 DNA reads TGTGCCAGCAGCTTTCTCTCAGCCGGGGAGCTGTTTTTT.